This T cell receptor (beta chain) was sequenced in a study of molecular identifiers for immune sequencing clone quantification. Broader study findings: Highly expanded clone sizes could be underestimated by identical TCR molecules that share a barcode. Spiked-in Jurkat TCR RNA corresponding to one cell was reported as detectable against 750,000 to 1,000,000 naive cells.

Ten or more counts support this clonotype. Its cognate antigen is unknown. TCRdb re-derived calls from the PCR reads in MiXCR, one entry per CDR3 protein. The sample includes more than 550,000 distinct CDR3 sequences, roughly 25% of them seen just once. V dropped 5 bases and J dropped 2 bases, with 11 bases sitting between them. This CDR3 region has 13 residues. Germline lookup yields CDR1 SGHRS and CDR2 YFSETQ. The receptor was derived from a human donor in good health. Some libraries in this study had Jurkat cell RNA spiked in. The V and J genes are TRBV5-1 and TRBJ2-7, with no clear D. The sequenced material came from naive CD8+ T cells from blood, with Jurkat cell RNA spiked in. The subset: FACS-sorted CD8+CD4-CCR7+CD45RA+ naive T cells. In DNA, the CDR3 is TGCGCCAGCAGAACGGGTCCGACCTACGAGCAGTACTTC. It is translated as CASRTGPTYEQYF.